This T cell receptor (beta chain) was obtained from a study of shared clonotypes between healthy human individuals. Profiling relied on immunoSEQ multiplex PCR, and the TCRdb table lists in-frame clones only, not all of them. The sample lists roughly 1,000,000 clones, approximately 80% occurring once. CDR3 length equals 14 residues. Germline V CDR1 and CDR2: SGHTA, FQGNSA. The germline V and J ends were trimmed by 4 bases and 2 bases, with 8 bases remaining between them. CD4+ cell separation produced CD45RA+ naive and CD45RA-negative memory subsets. The sequence came from a man between 18 and 29 years old in good health. Some clones in this sample may be carry-over from other donors' samples. The sequenced sample was memory CD4+ T cells from PBMCs. The subset denotes: CD45RA-negative fraction. V usage is TRBV7-2 and J usage is TRBJ2-2; tentative D call: TRBD2 (6 bases). Written as DNA, the CDR3 is TGTGCCAGCAGCTCTAGCGTTAACACCGGGGAGCTGTTTTTT. This encodes CASSSSVNTGELFF.